The TCR beta chain described here comes from a study of cytomegalovirus exposure and HLA in healthy donors. The PCR made use of 60 Vbeta and 13 Jbeta primers. Clones were read by immunoSEQ multiplex PCR, and TCRdb kept only the in-frame ones, dropping some. There are approximately 180,000 clones in the sample; about 80% occur only once, and roughly 1.4% lies in the top ten. Study-wide findings and caveats: As a later analysis showed, a missense DCLRE1C variant was linked to trimming of TCR beta V- and J-genes. Productive rates of about 90% or about 30% were seen for most TCR beta V segments in an earlier analysis. It was taken for granted in presence/absence analyses that sequencing depth across donors was roughly uniform.

The CDR3 has 13 amino acids. Per the germline V gene, CDR1 is SGHDT and CDR2 is YYEEEE. Deletions cut 1 base from V and 1 base from J, with 5 bases between. As concerns this clone: The antigen is unknown.

The receptor was isolated from a woman aged 25 to 39 in good health and CMV-seropositive. Sequencing input: PBMCs. This sequence joins TRBV5-6 and TRBJ1-1; D call uncertain. The CDR3 loop reads CASSLTRNTEAFF. CDR3 sequence (DNA): TGTGCCAGCAGCTTGACGCGGAACACTGAAGCTTTCTTT.